Sequencing of this T cell receptor beta chain was carried out in a study of siplizumab effects on memory and regulatory T cells. The sample holds one count of this clone. Unmatched junction bases numbered 10, after V lost 5 bases and J lost 7 bases. The CDR3 loop spans 15 amino acids. Germline V lookup: CDR1 SGHVS, CDR2 FNYEAQ. The method was immunoSEQ multiplex PCR; TCRdb's version includes in-frame clones alone and lacks a portion of them. The sample has over 85,000 clones, 90% to 95% seen once. This chain connects TRBV7-6 to TRBJ2-2, with 7 bases lining up with TRBD1. The clonotype comes from a human donor in good health. Input material: non-Treg CD4+ T cells sorted from blood. The chain's CDR3 is CASSTQGIQVGELFF. CDR3 DNA: TGTGCCAGCAGCACACAGGGGATACAGGTCGGGGAGCTGTTTTTT.